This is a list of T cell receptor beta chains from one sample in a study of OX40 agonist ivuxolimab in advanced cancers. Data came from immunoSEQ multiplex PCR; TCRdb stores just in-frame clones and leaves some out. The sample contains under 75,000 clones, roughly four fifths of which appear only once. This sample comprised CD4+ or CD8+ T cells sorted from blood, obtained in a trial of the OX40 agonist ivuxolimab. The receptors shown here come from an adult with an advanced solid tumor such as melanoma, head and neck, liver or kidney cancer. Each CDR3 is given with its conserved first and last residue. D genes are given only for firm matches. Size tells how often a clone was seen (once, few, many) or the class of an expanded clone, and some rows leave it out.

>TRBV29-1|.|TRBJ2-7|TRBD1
TGCAGCGTTGAAAACCCAGGACAGGGGAGTTACGAGCAGTACTTC
CSVENPGQGSYEQYF
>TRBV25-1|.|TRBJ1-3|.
TGTGCCAGCAGTTTAGGGGGAACTGGAAACACCATATATTTT
CASSLGGTGNTIYF
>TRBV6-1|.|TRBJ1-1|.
TGTGCCAGCAGTGAACAGCAGAACACTGAAGCTTTCTTT
CASSEQQNTEAFF
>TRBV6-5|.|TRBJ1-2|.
TGTGCCAGCAGTTACAAGCAGGGAAGTTCAAATGGCTACACCTTC
CASSYKQGSSNGYTF
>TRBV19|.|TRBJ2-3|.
TGTGCCAGTAGTCCTCAGCGGGGACCCGGGGGCGATACGCAGTATTTT
CASSPQRGPGGDTQYF
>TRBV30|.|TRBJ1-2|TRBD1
TGTGCCTGGAGTCGGGACAGACCCTATGGCTACACCTTC
CAWSRDRPYGYTF
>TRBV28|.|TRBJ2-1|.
TGTGCCAGCAGTCCCACTAGATTGGGTGAGCAGTTCTTC
CASSPTRLGEQFF
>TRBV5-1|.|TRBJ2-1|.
TGCGCCAGCAGCTTGAGGGCAGGGGGGCTTTCCAATGAGCAGTTCTTC
CASSLRAGGLSNEQFF
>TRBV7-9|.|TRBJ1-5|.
TGTGCCAGCAGCTTCCCCCGAGGGATCGATAGCAATCAGCCCCAGCATTTT
CASSFPRGIDSNQPQHF
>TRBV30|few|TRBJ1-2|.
TGTGCCTGGAGTGTACTTGACGGCTACACCTTC
CAWSVLDGYTF
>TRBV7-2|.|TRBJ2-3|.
TGTGCCAGCAGCTTAGCCCTCTCCCGGGCGGCGGGCCCGAGGGCAGATACGCAGTATTTT
CASSLALSRAAGPRADTQYF
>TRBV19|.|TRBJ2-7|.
TGTGCCAGTAGTAAGGACAGCTTGAGCTACGAGCAGTACTTC
CASSKDSLSYEQYF
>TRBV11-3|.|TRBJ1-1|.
TGTGCCAGCAGCTCCCGACTAGGTGGTACTGAAGCTTTCTTT
CASSSRLGGTEAFF
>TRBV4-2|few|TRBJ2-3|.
TGTGCCAGCAGCCAACTAGCCGGAGGTACGCAGTATTTT
CASSQLAGGTQYF
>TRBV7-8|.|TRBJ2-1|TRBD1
TGTGCCAGCAGCCAGGAACAGGGGGGATATCATGAGCAGTTCTTC
CASSQEQGGYHEQFF
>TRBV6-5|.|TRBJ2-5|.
TGTGCCAGCAGATCACAGTGGGAGACCCAGTACTTC
CASRSQWETQYF
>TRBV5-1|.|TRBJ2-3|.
TGCGCCAGCAGCTTGGGATTCTCAGATACGCAGTATTTT
CASSLGFSDTQYF
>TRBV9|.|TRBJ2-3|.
TGTGCCAGCAGCCCACCAGTGAGCATGGCCACAGATACGCAGTATTTT
CASSPPVSMATDTQYF
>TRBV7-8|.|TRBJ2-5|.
TGTGCCAGCAGCTCGCAGGGGTTCGGAGAGACCCAGTACTTC
CASSSQGFGETQYF
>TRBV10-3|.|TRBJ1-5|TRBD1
TGTGCCATCAGGGGGGACAGTAGCAATCAGCCCCAGCATTTT
CAIRGDSSNQPQHF
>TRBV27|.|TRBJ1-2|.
TGTGCCAGCAGTTTATCACCCCGGATTAACTATGGCTACACCTTC
CASSLSPRINYGYTF
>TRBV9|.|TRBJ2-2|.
TGTGCCAGCAGCTGGCAGGGGGGGAACACCGGGGAGCTGTTTTTT
CASSWQGGNTGELFF
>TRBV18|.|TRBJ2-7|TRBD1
TGTGCCAGCTCACCGGGACAGGGTAACCACGAGCAGTACTTC
CASSPGQGNHEQYF
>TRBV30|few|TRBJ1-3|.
TGTGCCTGGGCACGGGGGTCCCTTGGAAACACCATATATTTT
CAWARGSLGNTIYF
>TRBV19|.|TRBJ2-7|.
TGTGCCAGTAGGGGGGGTCTGAGCGAGCAGTACTTC
CASRGGLSEQYF
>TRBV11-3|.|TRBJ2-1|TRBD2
TGTGCCAGCAGCTCTACAACTAGCGGTAAAATGGATGATGAGCAGTTCTTC
CASSSTTSGKMDDEQFF
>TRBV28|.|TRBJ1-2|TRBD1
TGTGCCAGCAGTTCCTCACAGGGGAACTATGGCTACACCTTC
CASSSSQGNYGYTF
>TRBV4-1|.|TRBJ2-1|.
TGCGCCAGCAGCCAAGATTGGCGAAGCTCCTACAATGAGCAGTTCTTC
CASSQDWRSSYNEQFF
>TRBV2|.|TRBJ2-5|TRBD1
TGTGCCAGCAGGTTGCTGCAATCGGGACAGGGGGAAGAGACCCAGTACTTC
CASRLLQSGQGEETQYF
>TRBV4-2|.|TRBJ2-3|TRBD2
TGTGCCAGCAGCCAAGATTTGCAGCGGGGTCAGACAGATACGCAGTATTTT
CASSQDLQRGQTDTQYF
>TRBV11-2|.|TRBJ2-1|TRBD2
TGTGCCAGCAGCTTGGCCGGACTAGTAAATGAGCAGTTCTTC
CASSLAGLVNEQFF
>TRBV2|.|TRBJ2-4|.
TGTGCCAGCCTAAGGGGAGCCAAAAACATTCAGTACTTC
CASLRGAKNIQYF
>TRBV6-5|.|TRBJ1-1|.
TGTGCCAGCAGTTACGGCAGGGTGGGTACTGAAGCTTTCTTT
CASSYGRVGTEAFF
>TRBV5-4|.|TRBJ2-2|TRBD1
TGTGCCAGCAGCATACAGGGGGTAGCCGGGGAGCTGTTTTTT
CASSIQGVAGELFF
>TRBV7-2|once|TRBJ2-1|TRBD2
TGTGCCAGCAGCTTAGCCTCGATGGGGACTAGCCTTCATGAGCAGTTCTTC
CASSLASMGTSLHEQFF
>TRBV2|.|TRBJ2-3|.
TGTGCCAGCAGGCTAGTGGCAGATACGCAGTATTTT
CASRLVADTQYF
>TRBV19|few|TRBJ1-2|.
TGTGCCAGTGCAGGGACCTATGGCTACACCTTC
CASAGTYGYTF
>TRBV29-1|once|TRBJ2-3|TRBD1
TGCAGCGTTGACGGACAGGGGAGCACAGATACGCAGTATTTT
CSVDGQGSTDTQYF
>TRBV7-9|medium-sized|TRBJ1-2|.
TGTGCCAGCAGCGATACAGCCTATGGCTACACCTTC
CASSDTAYGYTF
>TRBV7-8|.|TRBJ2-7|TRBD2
TGTGCCAGCAGCTTAGCGGGGGGGATTGACTACGAGCAGTACTTC
CASSLAGGIDYEQYF
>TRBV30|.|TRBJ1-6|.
TGTGCCTGGAGCTCGTCGGGATCCTATTCACCCCTCCACTTT
CAWSSSGSYSPLHF
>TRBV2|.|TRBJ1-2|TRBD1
TGTGCCAGCAGCGGACAGGGGAGAAGCGGCTACACCTTC
CASSGQGRSGYTF
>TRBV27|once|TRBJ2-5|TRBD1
TGTGCCAGCAGGGGGACAGGGCAAGAGACCCAGTACTTC
CASRGTGQETQYF
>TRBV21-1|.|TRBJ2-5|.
TGTGCCAGCAGCAAAGGCTTGGAGGGGCGGGAAGAGACCCAGTACTTC
CASSKGLEGREETQYF
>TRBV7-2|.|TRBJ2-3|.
TGTGCCAGCAGCTTAGAGACTCTCCGAGGTACGCAGTATTTT
CASSLETLRGTQYF
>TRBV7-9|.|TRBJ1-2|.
TGTGCCAGCACCCCCCTACAGGGTAACTATGGCTACACCTTC
CASTPLQGNYGYTF
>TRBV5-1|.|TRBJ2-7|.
TGCGCCAGCAGCTTTTCTCCAAATAAAGGCTACGAGCAGTACTTC
CASSFSPNKGYEQYF
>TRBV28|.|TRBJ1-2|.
TGTGCCAGCAGTCCCGCCGGCAGGGCCTTGTATGGCTACACCTTC
CASSPAGRALYGYTF
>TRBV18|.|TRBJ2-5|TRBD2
TGTGCCAGCTCACTCCAGCTTGGGGGGGAAGAGACCCAGTACTTC
CASSLQLGGEETQYF
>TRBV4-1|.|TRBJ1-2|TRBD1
TGCGCCAGCAGCACTATGCCGGGACAGGGTTTACTCGGCTACACCTTC
CASSTMPGQGLLGYTF
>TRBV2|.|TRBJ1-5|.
TGTGCCAGCAGTGAATCGAACGATCAGCCCCAGCATTTT
CASSESNDQPQHF
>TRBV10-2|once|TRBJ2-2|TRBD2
TGCGCCAGCAGGGGGGGGGACTGGGCGAACACCGGGGAGCTGTTTTTT
CASRGGDWANTGELFF
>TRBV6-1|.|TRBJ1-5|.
TGTGCCAGCAGTGAAGTGAACAATCAGCCCCAGCATTTT
CASSEVNNQPQHF
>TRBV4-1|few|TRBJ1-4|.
TGCGCCAGCAGCCAAGATCGAACAGGGATACCCGAGGAACTGTTTTTT
CASSQDRTGIPEELFF
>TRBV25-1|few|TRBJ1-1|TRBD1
TGTGCCAGTAGTACAGGGGTTGGCACTGAAGCTTTCTTT
CASSTGVGTEAFF
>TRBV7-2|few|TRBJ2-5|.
TGTGCCAGCAGCCGGGCCGGGGGCAAAGAGACCCAGTACTTC
CASSRAGGKETQYF
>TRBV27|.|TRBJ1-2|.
TGTGCCAGCAGTTTCAACAGCAACTATGGCTACACCTTC
CASSFNSNYGYTF
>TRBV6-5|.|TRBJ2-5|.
TGTGCCAGCAGTCCCGGGACGTTCTCAGAGACCCAGTACTTC
CASSPGTFSETQYF
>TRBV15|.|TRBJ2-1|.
TGTGCCACCAGCAGAGAACCAGCGTCAGACAATGAGCAGTTCTTC
CATSREPASDNEQFF
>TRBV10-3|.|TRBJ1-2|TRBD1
TGTGCCATCAGTAATACGACAGGGAGTGGCTACACCTTC
CAISNTTGSGYTF